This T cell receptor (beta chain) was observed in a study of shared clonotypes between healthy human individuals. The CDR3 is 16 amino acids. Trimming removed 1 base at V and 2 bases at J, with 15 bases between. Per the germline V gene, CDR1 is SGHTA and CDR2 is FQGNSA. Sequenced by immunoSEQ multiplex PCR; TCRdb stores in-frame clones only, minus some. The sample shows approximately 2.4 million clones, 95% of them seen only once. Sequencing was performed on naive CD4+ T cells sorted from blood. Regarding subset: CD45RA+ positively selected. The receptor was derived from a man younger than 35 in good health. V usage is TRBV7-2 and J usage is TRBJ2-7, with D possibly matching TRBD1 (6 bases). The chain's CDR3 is CASSLVGAGDTYEQYF. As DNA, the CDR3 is TGTGCCAGCAGCTTAGTCGGCGCAGGGGATACCTACGAGCAGTACTTC.